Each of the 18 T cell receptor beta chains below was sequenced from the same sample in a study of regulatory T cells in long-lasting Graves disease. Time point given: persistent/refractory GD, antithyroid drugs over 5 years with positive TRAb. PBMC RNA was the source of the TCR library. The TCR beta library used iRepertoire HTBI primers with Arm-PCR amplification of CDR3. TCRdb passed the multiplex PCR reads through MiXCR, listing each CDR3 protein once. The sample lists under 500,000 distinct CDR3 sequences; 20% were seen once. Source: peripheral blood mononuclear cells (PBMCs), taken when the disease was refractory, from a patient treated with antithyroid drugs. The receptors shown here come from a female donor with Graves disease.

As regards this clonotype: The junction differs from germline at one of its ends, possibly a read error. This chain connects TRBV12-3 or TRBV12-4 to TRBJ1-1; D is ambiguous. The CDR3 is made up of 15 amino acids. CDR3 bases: TGTGCCAGCAGCTTCTACGTCCAGGCGAACACTGAAGCTTCCTTT. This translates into CASSFYVQANTEASF.

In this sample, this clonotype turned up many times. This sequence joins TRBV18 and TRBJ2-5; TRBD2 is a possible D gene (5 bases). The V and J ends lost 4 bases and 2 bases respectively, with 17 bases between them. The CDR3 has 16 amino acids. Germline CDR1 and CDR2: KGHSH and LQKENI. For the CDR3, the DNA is TGTGCCAGCTCACGGTGGAGCGGCAGATATCAAGAGACCCAGTACTTC. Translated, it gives CASSRWSGRYQETQYF.

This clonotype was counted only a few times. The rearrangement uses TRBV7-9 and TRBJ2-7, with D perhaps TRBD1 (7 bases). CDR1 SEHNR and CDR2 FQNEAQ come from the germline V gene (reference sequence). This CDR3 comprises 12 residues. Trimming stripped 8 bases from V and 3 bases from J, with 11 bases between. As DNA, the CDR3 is TGTGCCAGCGCGGGACAGAACTACGAGCAGTACTTC. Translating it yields CASAGQNYEQYF.

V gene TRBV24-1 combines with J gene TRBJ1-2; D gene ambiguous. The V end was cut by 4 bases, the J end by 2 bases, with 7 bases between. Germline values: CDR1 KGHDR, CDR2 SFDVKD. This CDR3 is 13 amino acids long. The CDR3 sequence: CATSEGRNYGYTF. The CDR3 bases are TGTGCCACCAGTGAAGGCCGGAACTATGGCTACACCTTC.

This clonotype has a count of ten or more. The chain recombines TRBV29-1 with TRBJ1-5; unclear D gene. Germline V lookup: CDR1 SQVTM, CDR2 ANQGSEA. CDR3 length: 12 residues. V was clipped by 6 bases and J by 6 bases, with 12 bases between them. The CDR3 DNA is TGCAGCGTATCAGAATTTGGTCAGCCCCAGCATTTT. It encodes CSVSEFGQPQHF.

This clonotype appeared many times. Here the CDR3 DNA reads TGTGCCAGCAGTTCTAGGACAGGGGGGAGTACCTATGGCTACACCTTC. It encodes CASSSRTGGSTYGYTF. The V call is TRBV28, the J call TRBJ1-2; 10 bases are a match to TRBD1. J gave up 4 bases and V 4 bases, and 9 bases lay outside the gene matches. This CDR3 region has 16 residues. CDR1 and CDR2 from the germline V gene are MDHEN and SYDVKM.

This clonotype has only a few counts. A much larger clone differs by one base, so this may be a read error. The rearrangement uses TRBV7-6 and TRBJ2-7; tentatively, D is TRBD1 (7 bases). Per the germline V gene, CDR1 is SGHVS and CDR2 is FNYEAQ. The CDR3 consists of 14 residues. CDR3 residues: CASSELTGRIEQCF. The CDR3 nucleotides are TGTGCCAGCAGCGAATTGACAGGGAGGATCGAGCAGTGCTTC.

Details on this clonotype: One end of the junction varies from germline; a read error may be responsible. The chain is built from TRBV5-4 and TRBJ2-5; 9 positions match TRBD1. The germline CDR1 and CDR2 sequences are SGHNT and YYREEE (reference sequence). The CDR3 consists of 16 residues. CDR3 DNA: TGTGCCAGCAGCCCGAGAGCTAAGGACAGGGGTCGCTCCTGGGACTTC. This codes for CASSPRAKDRGRSWDF.

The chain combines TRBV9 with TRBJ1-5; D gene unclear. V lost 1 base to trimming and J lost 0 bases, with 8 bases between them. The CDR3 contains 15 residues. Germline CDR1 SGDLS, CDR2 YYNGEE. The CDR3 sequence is CASSVYGNSNQPQHF. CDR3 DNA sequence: TGTGCCAGCAGCGTATATGGGAATAGCAATCAGCCCCAGCATTTT.

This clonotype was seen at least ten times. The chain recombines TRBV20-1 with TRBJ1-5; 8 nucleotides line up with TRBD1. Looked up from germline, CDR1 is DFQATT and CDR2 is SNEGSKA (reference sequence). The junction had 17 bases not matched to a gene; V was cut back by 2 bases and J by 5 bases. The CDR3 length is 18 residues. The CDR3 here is CSARRAGTGGFRYQPQHF. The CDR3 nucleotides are TGCAGTGCTAGAAGAGCCGGGACAGGTGGATTCAGGTATCAGCCCCAGCATTTT.

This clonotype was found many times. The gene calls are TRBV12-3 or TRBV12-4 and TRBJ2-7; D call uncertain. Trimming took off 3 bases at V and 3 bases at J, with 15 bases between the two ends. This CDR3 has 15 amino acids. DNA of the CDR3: TGTGCCAGCAGTTTTGATGTCGGCACAAACTACGAGCAGTACTTC. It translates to CASSFDVGTNYEQYF.

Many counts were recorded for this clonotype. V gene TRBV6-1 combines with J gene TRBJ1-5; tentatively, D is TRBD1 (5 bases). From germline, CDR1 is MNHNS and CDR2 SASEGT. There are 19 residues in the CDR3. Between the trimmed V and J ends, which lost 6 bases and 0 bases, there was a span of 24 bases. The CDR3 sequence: CASRKFWVGGANSNQPQHF. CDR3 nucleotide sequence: TGTGCCAGCAGGAAGTTTTGGGTCGGCGGGGCTAATAGCAATCAGCCCCAGCATTTT.

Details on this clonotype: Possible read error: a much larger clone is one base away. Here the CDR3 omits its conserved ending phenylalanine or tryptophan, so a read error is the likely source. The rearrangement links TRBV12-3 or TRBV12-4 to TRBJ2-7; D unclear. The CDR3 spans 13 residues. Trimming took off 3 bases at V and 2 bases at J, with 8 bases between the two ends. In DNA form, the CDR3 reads TGTGCCAGCAGTTTCTCGCGACCCTACGAGCAGTACCTC. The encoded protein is CASSFSRPYEQYL.

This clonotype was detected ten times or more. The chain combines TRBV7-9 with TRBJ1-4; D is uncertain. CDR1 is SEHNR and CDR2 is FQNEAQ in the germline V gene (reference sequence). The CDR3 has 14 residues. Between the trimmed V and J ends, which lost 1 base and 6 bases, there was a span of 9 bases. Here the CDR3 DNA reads TGTGCCAGCAGCTTAGGAGGTAGTTATGAAAAACTGTTTTTT. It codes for CASSLGGSYEKLFF. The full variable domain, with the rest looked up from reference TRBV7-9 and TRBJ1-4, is DTGVSQNPRHKITKRGQNVTFRCDPISEHNRLYWYRQTLGQGPEFLTYFQNEAQLEKSRLLSDRFSAERPKGSFSTLEIQRTEQGDSAMYLCASSLGGSYEKLFFGSGTQLSVL.

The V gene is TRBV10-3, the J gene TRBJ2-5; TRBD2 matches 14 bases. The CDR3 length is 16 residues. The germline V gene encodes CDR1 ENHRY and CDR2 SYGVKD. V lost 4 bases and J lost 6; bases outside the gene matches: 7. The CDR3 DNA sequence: TGTGCCATCAGTGTTCGAGGACTAGCGGGAGGAAAGACCCAGTACTTC. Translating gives CAISVRGLAGGKTQYF.

The CDR3 DNA sequence: TGTGCCAGCAGACAAGATCAGACAACTAGCACAGATACGCAGTATTTT. It specifies CASRQDQTTSTDTQYF. V usage is TRBV28 and J usage is TRBJ2-3; D is ambiguous. This CDR3 is built from 16 residues. Looked up from germline, CDR1 is MDHEN and CDR2 is SYDVKM. The ends were cut back, 6 bases at V and 0 bases at J, with 16 bases in the middle.

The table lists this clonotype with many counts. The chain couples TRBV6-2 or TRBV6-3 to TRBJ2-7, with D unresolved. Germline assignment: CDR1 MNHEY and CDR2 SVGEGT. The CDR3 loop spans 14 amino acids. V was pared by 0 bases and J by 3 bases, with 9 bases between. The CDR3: CASSYSWINYEQYF. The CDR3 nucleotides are TGTGCCAGCAGTTACTCATGGATCAACTACGAGCAGTACTTC.

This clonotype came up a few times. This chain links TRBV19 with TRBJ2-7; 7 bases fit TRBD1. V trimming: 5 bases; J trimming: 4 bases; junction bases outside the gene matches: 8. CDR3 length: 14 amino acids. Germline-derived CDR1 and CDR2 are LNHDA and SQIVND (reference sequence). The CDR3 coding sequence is TGTGCCAGTAGTCCCCGGGCAGGGGGATACGAGCAGTACTTC. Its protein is CASSPRAGGYEQYF. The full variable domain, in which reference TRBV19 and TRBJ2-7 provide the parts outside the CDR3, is DGGITQSPKYLFRKEGQNVTLSCEQNLNHDAMYWYRQDPGQGLRLIYYSQIVNDFQKGDIAEGYSVSREKKESFPLTVTSAQKNPTAFYLCASSPRAGGYEQYFGPGTRLTVT.